This T cell receptor (beta chain) was profiled in a study of blood T cell repertoires in COVID-19. Using immunoSEQ multiplex PCR, the repertoire was profiled, and TCRdb retains in-frame clones only, with some absent. The sample gives 250,000 or so clones, about 89% of which show up once; over 2.5% is in the top ten. The CDR3 sequence is 15 residues long. Germline CDR1 DFQATT, CDR2 SNEGSKA (reference sequence). J gave up 3 bases and V 3 bases, and 6 bases lay outside the gene matches. Sequenced material: PBMCs or T cells enriched from blood (not recorded which). The chain recombines TRBV20-1 with TRBJ1-5; 9 bases match TRBD1. This receptor was identified in a woman aged 18-29 years who had recovered from COVID-19. CDR3 protein: CSASDRDRVNQPQHF. The CDR3 bases are TGCAGTGCTAGTGATCGGGACAGGGTCAATCAGCCCCAGCATTTT.